These 24 T cell receptor beta chains were sequenced from one sample in a study of T-cell reconstitution after alpha-beta-depleted transplantation in children. Preparation of the TCRbeta library involved a method that used unique molecular identifiers. TCRdb reprocessed the PCR reads via MiXCR and lists one record per CDR3 protein. The table includes approximately 430,000 distinct CDR3 sequences, 16% detected once. The sequences come from PBMCs, mostly from graft donor cells, collected 360 days after TCRalphabeta/CD19-depleted stem cell transplant. All receptors come from a boy under two years old who had a stem cell transplant for Wiskott-Aldrich syndrome, so the T cells may come from the graft donor.

This clonotype was seen only a few times. The V and J genes are TRBV6-2 or TRBV6-3 and TRBJ2-2; 9 bases agree with TRBD1. Trimming took 6 bases from V and 7 from J; bases not matched to a gene: 3. The CDR3 sequence is 13 residues long. Germline lookup yields CDR1 MNHEY and CDR2 SVGEGT. Here the CDR3 reads CASRTGGHGELFF. The CDR3 region has the DNA TGTGCCAGCAGAACAGGGGGCCACGGGGAGCTGTTTTTT.

CDR3: CASRRWGYNEQFF. CDR3 bases: TGTGCCAGCAGGAGGTGGGGATACAATGAGCAGTTCTTC. The rearrangement joins TRBV28 to TRBJ2-1; the D is unclear. With 6 bases removed from V and 4 bases from J, the gap between germline ends came to 10 bases. From germline, CDR1 is MDHEN and CDR2 SYDVKM. The CDR3 loop spans 13 amino acids.

This clonotype was recorded once. The chain has TRBV5-5 and TRBJ2-1; tentative D call: TRBD2 (6 bases). V was pared by 4 bases and J by 3 bases, with 20 bases between. The CDR3 totals 17 residues. CDR1 and CDR2 from the germline V gene are SGHKS and YYEKEE (reference sequence). The CDR3, as DNA: TGTGCCAGCAGCCTAGGTGGAGCGGGTGCTAACTACAATGAGCAGTTCTTC. It specifies CASSLGGAGANYNEQFF.

This chain links TRBV12-3 or TRBV12-4 with TRBJ2-1, with 8 bases that match TRBD2. The CDR3 consists of 13 residues. V lost 6 bases, J lost 5 bases, and 3 bases stayed unmatched. The CDR3 loop is CASSGRVHNEQFF. Written as DNA, the CDR3 is TGTGCCAGCAGCGGGAGGGTCCACAATGAGCAGTTCTTC.

The CDR3 spells CASSILPGRAFF. In DNA form, the CDR3 reads TGTGCCAGTAGTATCCTGCCCGGGAGAGCTTTCTTT. The chain links TRBV19 to TRBJ1-1, with no clear D. Germline CDR1 reads LNHDA; CDR2 reads SQIVND (reference sequence). V was pared by 3 bases and J by 10 bases, with 12 bases between. CDR3 length equals 12 residues.

A few counts support this clonotype. The V call is TRBV10-3, the J call TRBJ1-2; D is ambiguous. Germline lookup yields CDR1 ENHRY and CDR2 SYGVKD. The ends were cut back, 6 bases at V and 8 bases at J, with 13 bases in the middle. CDR3 length: 12 amino acids. CDR3 amino acids: CAISAQSGGYTF. CDR3 coding DNA: TGTGCCATCAGCGCCCAGAGCGGGGGCTACACCTTC.

In its sample, this clonotype was seen a few times. The chain joins TRBV18 to TRBJ2-1; D remains ambiguous. The V gene's germline CDR1 is KGHSH and CDR2 LQKENI. Trimming removed 3 bases at V and 3 bases at J, with 15 bases between. The CDR3 sequence is 16 residues long. The CDR3 DNA sequence: TGTGCCAGCTCACCGCGAGCTGGGGTAGGCTACAATGAGCAGTTCTTC. This gives the protein CASSPRAGVGYNEQFF.

This clonotype was counted only a few times. V gene TRBV27 combines with J gene TRBJ2-7, with 8 positions matching TRBD1. Per germline, CDR1 MNHEY and CDR2 SMNVEV (reference sequence). The V gene end was trimmed by 5 bases and the J gene end by 5 bases; junction bases not matched to a gene: 8. The length of the CDR3 is 14 residues. The CDR3 DNA reads as TGTGCCAGCAGTCCCAGGGGGCGCGGGAACGAGCAGTACTTC. It specifies CASSPRGRGNEQYF.

The rearrangement links TRBV5-1 to TRBJ1-4; D is ambiguous. The CDR3 has 15 amino acids. CDR1 and CDR2 from the germline V gene are SGHRS and YFSETQ. The V end lost 4 bases, the J end lost 1 base, and 11 bases lay between the germline ends. The CDR3 bases are TGCGCCAGCAGCCTGGGGTTGGGAACTAATGAAAAACTGTTTTTT. Encoded protein: CASSLGLGTNEKLFF.

Only a few counts were recorded for this clonotype. The gene calls are TRBV3-1 and TRBJ2-3; no definite D call. CDR1 and CDR2 (germline): LGHDT, YNNKEL (reference sequence). The CDR3 is made up of 12 amino acids. V was pared by 3 bases and J by 4 bases, with 5 bases between. The DNA for the CDR3 is TGTGCCAGCAGCCACCTGGCAGATACGCAGTATTTT. Protein sequence: CASSHLADTQYF.

The gene calls are TRBV7-6 and TRBJ2-1; tentatively, D is TRBD2 (6 bases). V was shortened by 1 base and J by 9 bases, with 22 bases between the two germline ends. Germline V CDR1 and CDR2: SGHVS, FNYEAQ. This CDR3 has 17 amino acids. CDR3 region: CASSLDGGGAPRGEQFF. The CDR3, as DNA: TGTGCCAGCAGCTTAGATGGGGGAGGTGCCCCTCGCGGTGAGCAGTTCTTC. The full variable domain, its missing parts supplied by reference TRBV7-6 and TRBJ2-1, is GAGVSQSPRYKVTKRGQDVALRCDPISGHVSLYWYRQALGQGPEFLTYFNYEAQQDKSGLPNDRFSAERPEGSISTLTIQRTEQRDSAMYRCASSLDGGGAPRGEQFFGPGTRLTVL.

This clonotype was seen many times. The chain has TRBV29-1 and TRBJ2-2; TRBD1 matches at 11 bases. This CDR3 is built from 14 residues. Germline CDR1 and CDR2: SQVTM and ANQGSEA. V lost 7 bases, J lost 3 bases, and 4 bases stayed unmatched. The CDR3 is CSARTGGYTGELFF. The CDR3 DNA follows: TGCAGCGCCCGGACAGGGGGCTACACCGGGGAGCTGTTTTTT.

The rearrangement uses TRBV19 and TRBJ1-5; no clear D. V was trimmed by 3 bases and J by 6 bases, leaving 9 bases between them. Germline CDR1 LNHDA, CDR2 SQIVND (reference sequence). The CDR3 spans 13 residues. The CDR3 is CASSISDGQPQHF. The CDR3 nucleotides read TGTGCCAGTAGTATTTCTGATGGTCAGCCCCAGCATTTT.

This clonotype was detected a few times. This chain joins TRBV29-1 and TRBJ2-3, with 8 bases fitting TRBD2. The CDR3 totals 13 residues. Germline lookup yields CDR1 SQVTM and CDR2 ANQGSEA. V lost 5 bases to trimming and J lost 5 bases; unmatched junction nucleotides: 6. CDR3 protein: CSVLAGTVDTQYF. CDR3 DNA: TGCAGCGTTTTAGCGGGGACGGTAGATACGCAGTATTTT.

This clonotype was recorded a few times. The CDR3 is CASSLFRGAGTGELFF. The CDR3 region has the DNA TGTGCCAGCAGTTTATTTCGGGGGGCGGGGACCGGGGAGCTGTTTTTT. The chain uses TRBV27 and TRBJ2-2; perhaps TRBD2 as D (7 bases). This CDR3 has 16 amino acids. The V end was cut by 1 base, the J end by 5 bases, with 14 bases between. Germline CDR1 MNHEY, CDR2 SMNVEV (reference sequence).

The chain has TRBV7-2 and TRBJ1-1; maybe TRBD1 (6 bases). Germline V lookup: CDR1 SGHTA, CDR2 FQGNSA. The CDR3 consists of 15 residues. V was pared by 3 bases and J by 1 base, with 12 bases between. The CDR3 sequence: CASSLMGAGNTEAFF. In DNA, the CDR3 is TGTGCCAGCAGCTTGATGGGGGCGGGGAACACTGAAGCTTTCTTT.

The V call is TRBV2, the J call TRBJ2-3, with a possible D match to TRBD2 (7 bases). V was shortened by 7 bases and J by 2 bases, with 19 bases between the two germline ends. Germline assignment: CDR1 SNHLY and CDR2 FYNNEI. This CDR3 is built from 16 residues. The CDR3 spells CASKRRAGALTDTQYF. CDR3 DNA: TGTGCCAGCAAAAGAAGGGCGGGGGCCCTCACAGATACGCAGTATTTT. The whole variable domain, remainder taken from reference TRBV2 and TRBJ2-3, is EPEVTQTPSHQVTQMGQEVILRCVPISNHLYFYWYRQILGQKVEFLVSFYNNEISEKSEIFDDQFSVERPDGSNFTLKIRSTKLEDSAMYFCASKRRAGALTDTQYFGPGTRLTVL.

This clonotype came up many times. J is TRBJ2-5 and V is TRBV5-1; D might be TRBD1 (5 bases). This CDR3 comprises 13 residues. Germline V lookup: CDR1 SGHRS, CDR2 YFSETQ. V was shortened by 5 bases and J by 1 base, with 9 bases between the two germline ends. The CDR3: CASRDNRQETQYF. As DNA, the CDR3 is TGCGCCAGCAGGGACAACCGCCAAGAGACCCAGTACTTC.

The chain combines TRBV4-1 with TRBJ2-7; D not resolved. The germline CDR1 and CDR2 sequences are MGHRA and YSYEKL. Trimming took off 5 bases at V and 0 bases at J, with 23 bases between the two ends. This CDR3 has 18 residues. The CDR3 sequence: CASSKSLLGQSTSYEQYF. The CDR3 DNA reads as TGCGCCAGCAGCAAATCCCTTTTAGGGCAGTCCACCTCCTACGAGCAGTACTTC.

A few counts support this clonotype. The V and J genes are TRBV11-2 and TRBJ2-7; tentatively, D is TRBD1 (5 bases). The CDR3 length is 15 residues. Germline V gene sequence: CDR1 SGHAT, CDR2 FQNNGV. V was clipped by 4 bases and J by 3 bases, with 16 bases between them. CDR3 nucleotides: TGTGCCAGCAGCTCCGCAGGGATAGGATTCTACGAGCAGTACTTC. Translating gives CASSSAGIGFYEQYF.

The chain couples TRBV20-1 to TRBJ2-7, with TRBD2 matching 13 bases. The CDR3 spans 16 residues. In germline, CDR1 is DFQATT, CDR2 SNEGSKA (reference sequence). With V trimmed by 3 bases and J by 3 bases, 8 bases remained unmatched. This CDR3 reads CSARAPGLAGNYEQYF. In DNA form, the CDR3 reads TGCAGTGCTAGGGCTCCGGGACTAGCGGGGAACTACGAGCAGTACTTC.

There are a few counts of this clonotype. The chain has TRBV5-6 and TRBJ2-7; D gene unclear. The CDR3 spans 13 residues. Trimming left V 0 bases short and J 9 bases short, with 13 bases between. Germline CDR1 and CDR2: SGHDT and YYEEEE. CDR3 in amino acids: CASSLGGPFVQYF. CDR3 DNA sequence: TGTGCCAGCAGCTTGGGGGGTCCCTTTGTGCAGTACTTC.

This chain links TRBV4-3 with TRBJ1-6; 7 bases align to TRBD1. V trimming: 3 bases; J trimming: 3 bases; junction bases outside the gene matches: 8. The germline V gene has CDR1 LGHNA and CDR2 YSLEER. CDR3 length: 17 residues. This chain's CDR3 is CASSHQQGPYYNSPLHF. The CDR3 DNA is TGCGCCAGCAGCCACCAACAGGGGCCCTACTATAATTCACCCCTCCACTTT.

This clonotype was counted many times. This sequence joins TRBV12-3 or TRBV12-4 and TRBJ1-5; the D is unclear. The length of the CDR3 is 14 residues. Trimming left V 5 bases short and J 0 bases short, with 8 bases between. The CDR3 DNA is TGTGCCAGCAGTGCCTTATATAGCAATCAGCCCCAGCATTTT. Its translation: CASSALYSNQPQHF.